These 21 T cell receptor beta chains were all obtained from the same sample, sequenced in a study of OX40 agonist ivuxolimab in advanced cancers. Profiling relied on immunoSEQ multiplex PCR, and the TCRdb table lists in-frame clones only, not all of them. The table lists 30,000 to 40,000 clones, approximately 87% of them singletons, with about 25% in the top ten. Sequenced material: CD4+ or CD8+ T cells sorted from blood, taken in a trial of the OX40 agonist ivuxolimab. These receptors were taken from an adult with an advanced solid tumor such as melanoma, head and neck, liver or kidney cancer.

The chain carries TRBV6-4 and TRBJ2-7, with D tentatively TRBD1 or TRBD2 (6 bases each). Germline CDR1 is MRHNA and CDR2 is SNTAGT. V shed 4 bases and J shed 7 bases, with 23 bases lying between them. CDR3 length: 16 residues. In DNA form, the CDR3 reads TGTGCCAGCAGTGGCCCCCTGTTTGGGGGGCTGGGGGAGCAGTACTTC. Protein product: CASSGPLFGGLGEQYF.

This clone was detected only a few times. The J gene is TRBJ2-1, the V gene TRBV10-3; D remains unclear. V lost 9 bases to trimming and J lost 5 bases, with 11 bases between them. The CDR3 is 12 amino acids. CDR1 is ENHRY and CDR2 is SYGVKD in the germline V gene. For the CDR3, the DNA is TGTGCCATTGGTCCCCGAGACAATGAGCAGTTCTTC. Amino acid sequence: CAIGPRDNEQFF.

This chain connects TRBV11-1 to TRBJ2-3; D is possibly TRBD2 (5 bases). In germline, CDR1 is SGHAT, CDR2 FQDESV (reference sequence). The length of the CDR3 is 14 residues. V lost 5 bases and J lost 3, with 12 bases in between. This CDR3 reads CASSLERLTDTQYF. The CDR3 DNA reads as TGTGCCAGCAGCCTTGAGCGGTTAACAGATACGCAGTATTTT.

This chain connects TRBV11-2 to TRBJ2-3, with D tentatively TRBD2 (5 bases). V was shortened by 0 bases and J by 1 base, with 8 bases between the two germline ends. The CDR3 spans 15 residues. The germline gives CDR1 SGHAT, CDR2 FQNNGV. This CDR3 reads CASSLEGAGTDTQYF. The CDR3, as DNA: TGTGCCAGCAGCTTAGAGGGAGCGGGCACAGATACGCAGTATTTT.

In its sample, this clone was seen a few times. In DNA, the CDR3 is TGTGCCAGCAGCTCCCCTTCCGGGACACACTATGGCTACACCTTC. Translation gives CASSSPSGTHYGYTF. The rearrangement joins TRBV5-4 to TRBJ1-2; TRBD1 might be the D (6 bases). The CDR3 is 15 residues long. With 3 bases removed from V and 3 bases from J, the gap between germline ends came to 15 bases. Germline-derived CDR1 and CDR2 are SGHNT and YYREEE (reference sequence).

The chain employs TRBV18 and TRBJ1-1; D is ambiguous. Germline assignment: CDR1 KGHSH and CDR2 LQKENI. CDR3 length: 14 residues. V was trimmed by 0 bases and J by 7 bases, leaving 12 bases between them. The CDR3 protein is CASSPPGFTDEAFF. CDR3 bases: TGTGCCAGCTCACCACCCGGGTTTACGGATGAAGCTTTCTTT. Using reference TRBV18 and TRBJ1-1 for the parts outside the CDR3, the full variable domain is NAGVMQNPRHLVRRRGQEARLRCSPMKGHSHVYWYRQLPEEGLKFMVYLQKENIIDESGMPKERFSAEFPKEGPSILRIQQVVRGDSAAYFCASSPPGFTDEAFFGQGTRLTVV.

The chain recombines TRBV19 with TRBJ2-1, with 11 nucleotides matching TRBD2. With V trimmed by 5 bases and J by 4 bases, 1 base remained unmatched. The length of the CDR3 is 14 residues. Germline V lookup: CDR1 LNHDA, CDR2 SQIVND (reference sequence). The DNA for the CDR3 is TGTGCCAGTAGTCCTAGCGGGAGGTACAATGAGCAGTTCTTC. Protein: CASSPSGRYNEQFF.

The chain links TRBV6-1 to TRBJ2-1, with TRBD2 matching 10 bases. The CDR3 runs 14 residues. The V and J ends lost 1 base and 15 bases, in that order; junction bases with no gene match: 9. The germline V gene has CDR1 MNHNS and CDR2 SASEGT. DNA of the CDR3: TGTGCCAGCAGTGAAGGAGTAGCGGGAGGTCCCCCGTTCTTC. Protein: CASSEGVAGGPPFF.

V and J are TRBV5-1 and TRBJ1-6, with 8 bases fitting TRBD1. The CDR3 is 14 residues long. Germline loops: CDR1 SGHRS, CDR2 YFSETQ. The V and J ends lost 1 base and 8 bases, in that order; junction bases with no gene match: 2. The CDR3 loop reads CASSLTGGDSPLHF. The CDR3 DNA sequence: TGCGCCAGCAGCTTGACAGGGGGAGATTCACCCCTCCACTTT.

The CDR3 region has the DNA TGTGCCAGCAGCTTAGTAGGGGACCAAGAGACCCAGTACTTC. It codes for CASSLVGDQETQYF. The chain combines TRBV7-2 with TRBJ2-5, with a tentative D call TRBD1 (5 bases). V shed 1 base and J shed 0 bases, with 6 bases lying between them. From germline, CDR1 is SGHTA and CDR2 FQGNSA. The CDR3 totals 14 residues.

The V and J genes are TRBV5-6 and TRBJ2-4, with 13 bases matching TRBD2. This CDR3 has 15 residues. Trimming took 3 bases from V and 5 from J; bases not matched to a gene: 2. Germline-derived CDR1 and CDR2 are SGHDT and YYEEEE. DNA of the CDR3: TGTGCCAGCAGCTACGGACTAGCGGGAGAAAACATTCAGTACTTC. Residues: CASSYGLAGENIQYF.

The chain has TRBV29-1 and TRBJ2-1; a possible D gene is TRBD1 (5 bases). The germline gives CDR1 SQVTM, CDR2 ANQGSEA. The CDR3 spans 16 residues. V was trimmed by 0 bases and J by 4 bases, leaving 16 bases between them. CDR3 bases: TGCAGCGTTGAAGATCTCCGCCGCAGGGTTTACAATGAGCAGTTCTTC. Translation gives CSVEDLRRRVYNEQFF.

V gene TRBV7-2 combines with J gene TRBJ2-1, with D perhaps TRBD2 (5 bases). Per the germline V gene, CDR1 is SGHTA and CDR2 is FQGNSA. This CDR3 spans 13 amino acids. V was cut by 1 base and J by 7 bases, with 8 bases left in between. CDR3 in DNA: TGTGCCAGCAGCTTAGGTAGGACTAATGAGCAGTTCTTC. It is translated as CASSLGRTNEQFF.

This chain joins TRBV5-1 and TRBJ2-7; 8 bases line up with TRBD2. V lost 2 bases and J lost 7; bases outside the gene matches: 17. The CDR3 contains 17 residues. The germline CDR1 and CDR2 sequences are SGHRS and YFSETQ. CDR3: CASSLRATSGGFGEQYF. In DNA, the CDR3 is TGCGCCAGCAGCTTAAGGGCTACTAGCGGCGGATTTGGGGAGCAGTACTTC.

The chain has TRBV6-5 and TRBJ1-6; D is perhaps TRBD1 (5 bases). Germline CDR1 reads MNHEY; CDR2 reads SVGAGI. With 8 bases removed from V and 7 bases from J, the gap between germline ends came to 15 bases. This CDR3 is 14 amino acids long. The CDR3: CASLESGWNSPLHF. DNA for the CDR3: TGTGCCAGCCTTGAGTCAGGGTGGAATTCACCCCTCCACTTT.

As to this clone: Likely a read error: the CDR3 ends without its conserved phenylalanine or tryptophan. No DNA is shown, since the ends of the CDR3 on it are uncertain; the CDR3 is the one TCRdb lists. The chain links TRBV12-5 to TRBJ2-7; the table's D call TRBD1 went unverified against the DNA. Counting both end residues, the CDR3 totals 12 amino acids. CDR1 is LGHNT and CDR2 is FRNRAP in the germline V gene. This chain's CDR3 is CASGPLRQAGLQ.

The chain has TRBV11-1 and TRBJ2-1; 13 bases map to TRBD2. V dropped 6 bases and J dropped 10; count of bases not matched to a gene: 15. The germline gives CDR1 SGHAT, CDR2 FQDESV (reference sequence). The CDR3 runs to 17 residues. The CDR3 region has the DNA TGTGCCAGCAGTACTAGCGGGAGGGCCTTTCCAATTATCGAGCAGTTCTTC. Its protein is CASSTSGRAFPIIEQFF.

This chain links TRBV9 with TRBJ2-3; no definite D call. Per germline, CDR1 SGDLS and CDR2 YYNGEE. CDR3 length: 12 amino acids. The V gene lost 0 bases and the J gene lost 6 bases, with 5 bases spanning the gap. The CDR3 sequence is CASSVVVDTQYF. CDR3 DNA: TGTGCCAGCAGCGTAGTGGTTGATACGCAGTATTTT.

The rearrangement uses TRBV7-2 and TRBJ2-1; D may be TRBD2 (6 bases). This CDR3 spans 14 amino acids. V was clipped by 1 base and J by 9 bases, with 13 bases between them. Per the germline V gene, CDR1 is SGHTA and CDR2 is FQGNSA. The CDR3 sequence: CASSLGGIPGEQFF. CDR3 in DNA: TGTGCCAGCAGCTTAGGCGGGATCCCGGGTGAGCAGTTCTTC.

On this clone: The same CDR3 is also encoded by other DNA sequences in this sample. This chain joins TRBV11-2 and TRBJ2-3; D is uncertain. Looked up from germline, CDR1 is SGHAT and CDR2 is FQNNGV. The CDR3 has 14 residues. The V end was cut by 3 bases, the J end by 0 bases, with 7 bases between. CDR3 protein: CASSFGGSTDTQYF. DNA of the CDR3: TGTGCCAGCAGCTTTGGCGGTAGCACAGATACGCAGTATTTT. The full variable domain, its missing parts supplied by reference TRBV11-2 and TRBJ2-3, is EAGVAQSPRYKIIEKRQSVAFWCNPISGHATLYWYQQILGQGPKLLIQFQNNGVVDDSQLPKDRFSAERLKGVDSTLKIQPAKLEDSAVYLCASSFGGSTDTQYFGPGTRLTVL.

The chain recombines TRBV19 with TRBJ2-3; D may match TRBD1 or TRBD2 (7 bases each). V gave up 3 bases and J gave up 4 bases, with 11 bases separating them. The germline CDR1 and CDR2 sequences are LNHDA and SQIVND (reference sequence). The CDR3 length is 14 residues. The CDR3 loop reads CASSIRGGADTQYF. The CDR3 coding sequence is TGTGCCAGTAGTATCAGGGGGGGAGCAGATACGCAGTATTTT. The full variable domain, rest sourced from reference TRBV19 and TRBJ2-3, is DGGITQSPKYLFRKEGQNVTLSCEQNLNHDAMYWYRQDPGQGLRLIYYSQIVNDFQKGDIAEGYSVSREKKESFPLTVTSAQKNPTAFYLCASSIRGGADTQYFGPGTRLTVL.